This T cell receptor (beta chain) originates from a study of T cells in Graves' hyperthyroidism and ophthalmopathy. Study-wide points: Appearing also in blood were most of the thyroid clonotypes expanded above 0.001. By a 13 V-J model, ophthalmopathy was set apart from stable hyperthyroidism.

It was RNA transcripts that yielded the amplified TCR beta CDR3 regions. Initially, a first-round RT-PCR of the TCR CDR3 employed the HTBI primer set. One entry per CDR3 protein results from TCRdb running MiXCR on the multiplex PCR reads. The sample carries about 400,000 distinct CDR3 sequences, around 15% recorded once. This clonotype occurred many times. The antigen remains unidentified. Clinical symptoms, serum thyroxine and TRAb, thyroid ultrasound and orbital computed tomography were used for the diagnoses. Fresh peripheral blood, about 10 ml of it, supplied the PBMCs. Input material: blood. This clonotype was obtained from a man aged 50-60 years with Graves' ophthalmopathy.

The CDR3: CASSQDEKTQYF. CDR3 nucleotides: TGTGCCAGCAGCCAAGATGAGAAGACCCAGTACTTC. The chain uses TRBV3-1 and TRBJ2-5; D remains ambiguous. Per germline, CDR1 LGHDT and CDR2 YNNKEL (reference sequence). V lost 0 bases to trimming and J lost 6 bases, with 5 bases between them. CDR3 length: 12 residues.